This entry lists 14 T cell receptor beta chains sequenced from one sample in a study of cytomegalovirus exposure and HLA in healthy donors. In the PCR, 60 Vbeta and 13 Jbeta primers were used. The assay was immunoSEQ multiplex PCR, and TCRdb's table has in-frame clones only and misses some. The sample holds fewer than 250,000 clones, 75% to 85% seen once. Sequencing used PBMCs. Every receptor here comes from a male donor in good health and CMV-seropositive.

The J gene is TRBJ1-5, the V gene TRBV19; D might be TRBD1 (5 bases). Germline V gene sequence: CDR1 LNHDA, CDR2 SQIVND (reference sequence). The CDR3 is made up of 15 amino acids. With 7 bases removed from V and 0 bases from J, the gap between germline ends came to 13 bases. The CDR3 nucleotides read TGTGCCAGTACCTTGGGGCTGAGTAGCAATCAGCCCCAGCATTTT. Translation: CASTLGLSSNQPQHF.

This clone was found once. In the same sample, other DNA sequences code for this CDR3. CDR3 amino acids: CSVEGQGKGNEKLFF. The CDR3 bases are TGCAGCGTTGAGGGACAGGGGAAGGGTAATGAAAAACTGTTTTTT. This chain uses TRBV29-1 with TRBJ1-4; 10 bases map to TRBD1. The ends lost 3 bases at V and 4 bases at J; junction bases unmatched: 5. There are 15 residues in the CDR3. Germline CDR1 SQVTM, CDR2 ANQGSEA. Drawing the rest from reference TRBV29-1 and TRBJ1-4, the complete variable domain is SAVISQKPSRDICQRGTSLTIQCQVDSQVTMMFWYRQQPGQSLTLIATANQGSEATYESGFVIDKFPISRPNLTFSTLTVSNMSPEDSSIYLCSVEGQGKGNEKLFFGSGTQLSVL.

This clone turned up a few times. The chain employs TRBV9 and TRBJ2-2; 8 bases match TRBD1. Germline CDR1 SGDLS, CDR2 YYNGEE. The CDR3 loop spans 16 amino acids. Losses at the gene ends were 0 bases for V and 7 bases for J; bases not matched to a gene: 8. CDR3 bases: TGTGCCAGCAGCGTAGATGGGTCAGGGGGCTACGGGGAGCTGTTTTTT. Translation: CASSVDGSGGYGELFF.

The chain uses TRBV7-2 and TRBJ2-1; D perhaps matches TRBD1 (6 bases). The V and J ends lost 4 bases and 15 bases respectively, with 16 bases between them. Germline V gene data show CDR1 as SGHTA and CDR2 as FQGNSA. The CDR3 length is 12 residues. The DNA of the CDR3 is TGTGCCAGCAGCTCCGAGGGACATCAGCGGTTCTTC. Translating it yields CASSSEGHQRFF.

The gene calls are TRBV5-4 and TRBJ1-5; TRBD1 is a possible D gene (5 bases). The germline V gene has CDR1 SGHNT and CDR2 YYREEE (reference sequence). V lost 4 bases, J lost 2 bases, and 7 bases lay in between. CDR3 size: 13 residues. In nucleotides, the CDR3 is TGTGCCAGCAGCATACAGGGCAATCAGCCCCAGCATTTT. This codes for CASSIQGNQPQHF.

The chain is built from TRBV5-6 and TRBJ1-4; D gene unclear. The CDR3 is made up of 15 amino acids. V lost 5 bases and J lost 3, with 14 bases in between. The germline V gene has CDR1 SGHDT and CDR2 YYEEEE. The CDR3 loop reads CASSGLGKANEKLFF. CDR3 in DNA: TGTGCCAGCAGTGGACTTGGGAAGGCTAATGAAAAACTGTTTTTT.

The V gene is TRBV9, the J gene TRBJ2-3; 10 bases line up with TRBD2. Germline V CDR1 and CDR2: SGDLS, YYNGEE. V trimming: 4 bases; J trimming: 5 bases; junction bases outside the gene matches: 4. This CDR3 is 14 amino acids long. DNA for the CDR3: TGTGCCAGCAGCCCACGGACTAGCGGAGATACGCAGTATTTT. Translation: CASSPRTSGDTQYF.

V is TRBV4-3 and J is TRBJ2-7; no clear D gene. CDR1 LGHNA and CDR2 YSLEER come from the germline V gene. V lost 0 bases and J lost 4, with 13 bases in between. The CDR3 sequence is 15 residues long. CDR3 residues: CASSQDTGPPYEQYF. The DNA for the CDR3 is TGCGCCAGCAGCCAAGATACGGGTCCCCCTTACGAGCAGTACTTC.

J is TRBJ2-7 and V is TRBV7-9, with D possibly matching TRBD1 (5 bases). The V and J ends lost 8 bases and 6 bases respectively, with 17 bases between them. The germline V gene has CDR1 SEHNR and CDR2 FQNEAQ (reference sequence). CDR3 size: 13 residues. The DNA for the CDR3 is TGTGCCAGCTCCCCTGGACAATTCGTCGAGCAGTACTTC. The encoded protein is CASSPGQFVEQYF.

The V call is TRBV19, the J call TRBJ2-3; 11 nucleotides line up with TRBD1. The CDR3 consists of 17 residues. Germline CDR1 and CDR2: LNHDA and SQIVND (reference sequence). J gave up 4 bases and V 6 bases, and 12 bases lay outside the gene matches. The CDR3 reads CASRGLRDRGFADTQYF. In DNA, the CDR3 is TGTGCCAGTAGGGGCCTCCGGGACAGGGGGTTCGCAGATACGCAGTATTTT.

DNA for the CDR3: TGTGCCAGCAGCCCAACTGGGACAGGGGAGACCCAGTACTTC. It codes for CASSPTGTGETQYF. The rearrangement joins TRBV7-3 to TRBJ2-5; 9 nucleotides agree with TRBD1. Unmatched junction bases numbered 6, after V lost 5 bases and J lost 5 bases. There are 14 residues in the CDR3. Germline loops: CDR1 SGHTA, CDR2 FQGTGA.

This rearrangement joins TRBV10-3 to TRBJ2-2; 7 bases fit TRBD2. The V and J ends lost 5 bases and 0 bases, in that order; junction bases with no gene match: 6. The germline V gene has CDR1 ENHRY and CDR2 SYGVKD. The CDR3 length is 16 residues. CDR3 protein: CAISPWGTTNTGELFF. CDR3 nucleotide sequence: TGTGCCATCAGTCCTTGGGGGACTACGAACACCGGGGAGCTGTTTTTT.

J is TRBJ1-3 and V is TRBV7-2; 10 nucleotides line up with TRBD1. This CDR3 is built from 16 residues. V dropped 5 bases and J dropped 2; count of bases not matched to a gene: 6. The germline V gene has CDR1 SGHTA and CDR2 FQGNSA. The CDR3 spells CASSPRDRGTGNTIYF. DNA of the CDR3: TGTGCCAGCAGCCCGCGGGACAGGGGAACTGGAAACACCATATATTTT.

This clone has a handful of counts. The genes are TRBV6-5 and TRBJ1-5; 7 bases agree with TRBD1. Germline CDR1 and CDR2: MNHEY and SVGAGI. V was pared by 4 bases and J by 3 bases, with 6 bases of the junction left unmatched. The CDR3 covers 15 residues. CDR3 DNA sequence: TGTGCCAGCAGTTCTCAACAGGGGTACAATCAGCCCCAGCATTTT. It translates to CASSSQQGYNQPQHF.